Following are 27 T cell receptor beta chains from one sample sequenced in a study of regulatory T cells in long-lasting Graves disease. Sequencing libraries for TCR beta were prepared with iRepertoire HTBI primers and Arm-PCR of CDR3 regions. TCRdb reanalysed the multiplex PCR reads using MiXCR and keeps one entry per CDR3 protein. Of 370,000 or so distinct CDR3 sequences detected, about 17% appear once; the ten largest clones hold 20%. Described time point: newly diagnosed GD, antithyroid drugs for less than 3 months. The authors made the TCR library using RNA they extracted from PBMCs. These data were also reused for a study on T cells in Graves' hyperthyroidism and ophthalmopathy.

The sample was peripheral blood mononuclear cells (PBMCs), taken at new diagnosis, from a patient treated with antithyroid drugs. The source is a woman aged 18-29 years with Graves disease.

In this sample, this clonotype turned up many times. This chain uses TRBV28 with TRBJ2-7; D gene uncertain. Germline V gene data show CDR1 as MDHEN and CDR2 as SYDVKM. Trimming left V 8 bases short and J 3 bases short, with 11 bases between. The CDR3 loop spans 12 amino acids. CDR3 in amino acids: CASGQEIYEQYF. Here the CDR3 DNA reads TGTGCCAGCGGGCAGGAGATCTACGAGCAGTACTTC.

This clonotype was recorded a few times. The CDR3 loop is CASREQSYEQYF. CDR3 nucleotide sequence: TGTGCCAGCAGGGAGCAGTCCTACGAGCAGTACTTC. This rearrangement joins TRBV6-1 to TRBJ2-7; D gene unclear. The CDR3 has 12 residues. V was clipped by 6 bases and J by 1 base, with 7 bases between them. Per the germline V gene, CDR1 is MNHNS and CDR2 is SASEGT.

In regard to this clonotype: A much bigger clone sits one base away, suggesting this may be a read error. The chain joins TRBV20-1 to TRBJ1-1; no firm D call. The CDR3 extends over 12 amino acids. Germline V gives CDR1 DFQATT, CDR2 SNEGSKA (reference sequence). V lost 3 bases and J lost 1, with 6 bases in between. CDR3 sequence: CSASRANTEAFF. CDR3 bases: TGCAGTGCTAGTAGGGCGAACACTGAAGCTTTCTTT.

There are many counts of this clonotype. The rearrangement uses TRBV30 and TRBJ1-1; D unresolved. Per the germline V gene, CDR1 is GTSNPN and CDR2 is SVGIG (reference sequence). V lost 3 bases and J 2 bases, leaving 13 bases between the germline ends. CDR3 length: 14 amino acids. CDR3 sequence (DNA): TGTGCCTGGAGAACGGGTGGGGTAAACACTGAAGCTTTCTTT. This translates into CAWRTGGVNTEAFF.

This clonotype has a count of ten or more. The chain joins TRBV28 to TRBJ2-7; D not certain. Looked up from germline, CDR1 is MDHEN and CDR2 is SYDVKM. The ends were cut back, 4 bases at V and 2 bases at J, with 15 bases in the middle. The CDR3 has 15 amino acids. The CDR3 sequence: CASSSPAGPPYEQYF. In nucleotides, the CDR3 is TGTGCCAGCAGTTCCCCGGCCGGGCCACCCTACGAGCAGTACTTC.

This clonotype was detected many times. The J gene is TRBJ2-1, the V gene TRBV10-3, with 12 nucleotides matching TRBD1. Unmatched junction bases numbered 3, after V lost 2 bases and J lost 4 bases. The CDR3 consists of 16 residues. CDR1 is ENHRY and CDR2 is SYGVKD in the germline V gene. The CDR3 protein is CAISEGGQGAYNEQFF. CDR3 DNA sequence: TGTGCCATCAGTGAGGGGGGACAGGGGGCATACAATGAGCAGTTCTTC.

The table lists this clonotype with a few counts. The chain carries TRBV5-1 and TRBJ1-6; D may be TRBD1 (5 bases). V lost 4 bases and J 7 bases, leaving 12 bases between the germline ends. The CDR3 extends over 14 amino acids. Germline assignment: CDR1 SGHRS and CDR2 YFSETQ. In DNA, the CDR3 is TGCGCCAGCAGCCCCGGGACTCTGAATTCACCCCTCCACTTT. Translating gives CASSPGTLNSPLHF.

The chain carries TRBV4-2 and TRBJ2-6, with D perhaps given as TRBD1 or TRBD2 (5 bases each). Germline V lookup: CDR1 LGHNA, CDR2 YNFKEQ. V was clipped by 0 bases and J by 0 bases, with 9 bases between them. The CDR3 totals 17 residues. The CDR3 sequence is CASSQEGEVSGANVLTF. The CDR3 DNA sequence: TGTGCCAGCAGCCAAGAGGGGGAAGTCTCTGGGGCCAACGTCCTGACTTTC.

The chain combines TRBV29-1 with TRBJ1-1, with 7 bases lining up with TRBD1. The trim removed 6 bases at V and 1 base at J, leaving 5 bases unmatched. Germline assignment: CDR1 SQVTM and CDR2 ANQGSEA. CDR3 length: 13 amino acids. The CDR3 spells CSVKQGRNTEAFF. As DNA, the CDR3 is TGCAGCGTAAAACAGGGGAGGAACACTGAAGCTTTCTTT.

This clonotype appeared a few times. The rearrangement links TRBV6-5 to TRBJ2-5; 7 nucleotides match TRBD1. This CDR3 comprises 15 residues. Germline V gene lookup returns CDR1 MNHEY and CDR2 SVGAGI. Trimming cost V 1 base and J 5 bases; bases outside gene matches: 7. The CDR3: CASSYYTGVGETQYF. CDR3 coding DNA: TGTGCCAGCAGTTACTACACAGGGGTAGGGGAGACCCAGTACTTC.

The genes are TRBV2 and TRBJ1-6; no clear D gene. The germline V and J ends were trimmed by 4 bases and 5 bases, with 12 bases remaining between them. The CDR3 covers 15 residues. Germline V CDR1 and CDR2: SNHLY, FYNNEI. CDR3 bases: TGTGCCAGCAGTGTCTGGGCTCGGGATAATTCACCCCTCCACTTT. Translated, it gives CASSVWARDNSPLHF.

This clonotype showed up many times. The rearrangement links TRBV7-9 to TRBJ2-2, with 10 bases matching TRBD1. This CDR3 contains 16 residues. CDR1 and CDR2 (germline): SEHNR, FQNEAQ (reference sequence). Unmatched junction bases numbered 8, after V lost 4 bases and J lost 6 bases. This CDR3 reads CASSSAGTGASGELFF. For the CDR3, the DNA is TGTGCCAGCAGCTCCGCCGGGACAGGGGCTTCCGGGGAGCTGTTTTTT. The full variable domain, completed using reference TRBV7-9 and TRBJ2-2, is DTGVSQNPRHKITKRGQNVTFRCDPISEHNRLYWYRQTLGQGPEFLTYFQNEAQLEKSRLLSDRFSAERPKGSFSTLEIQRTEQGDSAMYLCASSSAGTGASGELFFGEGSRLTVL.

This clonotype appeared many times. The gene calls are TRBV11-1 and TRBJ1-1, with TRBD1 as a possible D gene (5 bases). Germline assignment: CDR1 SGHAT and CDR2 FQDESV (reference sequence). V shed 5 bases and J shed 6 bases, with 13 bases lying between them. This CDR3 contains 13 residues. The CDR3 sequence: CASSDRTFAEAFF. DNA for the CDR3: TGTGCCAGCAGCGACCGGACATTCGCTGAAGCTTTCTTT.

The gene calls are TRBV13 and TRBJ1-2; D is possibly TRBD1 (6 bases). Germline V lookup: CDR1 PRHDT, CDR2 FYEKMQ (reference sequence). This CDR3 has 14 residues. The ends were cut back, 4 bases at V and 6 bases at J, with 15 bases in the middle. The CDR3 DNA reads TGTGCCAGCAGCTCCAGGGGTGGCGGTGATGGCTACACCTTC. This encodes CASSSRGGGDGYTF. Together with reference TRBV13 and TRBJ1-2, the CDR3 gives the full variable domain: AAGVIQSPRHLIKEKRETATLKCYPIPRHDTVYWYQQGPGQDPQFLISFYEKMQSDKGSIPDRFSAQQFSDYHSELNMSSLELGDSALYFCASSSRGGGDGYTFGSGTRLTVV.

This clonotype was counted ten times or more. The rearrangement links TRBV5-1 to TRBJ2-5, with TRBD2 as a possible D gene (5 bases). The CDR3 has 14 residues. From germline, CDR1 is SGHRS and CDR2 YFSETQ. The V end lost 0 bases, the J end lost 5 bases, and 11 bases lay between the germline ends. The CDR3 DNA is TGCGCCAGCAGCTTGGGTAGCGTGACGGAGACCCAGTACTTC. It yields the protein CASSLGSVTETQYF.

This clonotype was seen ten or more times. V gene TRBV28 combines with J gene TRBJ2-3; weak D call: TRBD2 (5 bases). Trimming took 0 bases from V and 0 from J, leaving 16 bases between them. Germline V gene sequence: CDR1 MDHEN, CDR2 SYDVKM. The length of the CDR3 is 18 residues. The CDR3 reads CASSLWDLRAGSTDTQYF. CDR3 nucleotide sequence: TGTGCCAGCAGTTTATGGGACTTACGGGCGGGTAGCACAGATACGCAGTATTTT.

This clonotype was observed at least ten times. CDR3 in amino acids: CASSYGLAGEMNTQYF. The CDR3 region has the DNA TGTGCCAGCAGCTACGGACTAGCGGGGGAAATGAATACGCAGTATTTT. V usage is TRBV3-1 and J usage is TRBJ2-3; 13 nucleotides line up with TRBD2. V lost 5 bases to trimming and J lost 7 bases; unmatched junction nucleotides: 9. The CDR3 totals 16 residues. Per the germline V gene, CDR1 is LGHDT and CDR2 is YNNKEL (reference sequence).

This clonotype showed up many times. CDR3 residues: CASSEDRGPYGYTF. The CDR3 DNA reads as TGTGCCAGCAGCGAGGACAGGGGGCCCTATGGCTACACCTTC. This rearrangement joins TRBV7-2 to TRBJ1-2; TRBD1 matches 11 bases. CDR3 length: 14 residues. In germline, CDR1 is SGHTA, CDR2 FQGNSA. V shed 5 bases, J shed 4 bases, and the junction held 3 bases outside the gene matches.

This clonotype was observed many times. The gene calls are TRBV5-6 and TRBJ2-5, with TRBD2 as a possible D gene (6 bases). Trimming stripped 0 bases from V and 3 bases from J, with 9 bases between. CDR1 is SGHDT, CDR2 YYEEEE, per germline. This CDR3 is built from 14 residues. CDR3 loop: CASSLGQREETQYF. Here the CDR3 DNA reads TGTGCCAGCAGCTTGGGACAGCGGGAAGAGACCCAGTACTTC.

This clonotype was picked up a small number of times. This chain connects TRBV19 to TRBJ1-5; 9 bases are a match to TRBD1. The CDR3 is 18 residues long. J was trimmed by 3 bases and V by 3 bases; bases with no gene match: 12. The V gene's germline CDR1 is LNHDA and CDR2 SQIVND (reference sequence). Here the CDR3 DNA reads TGTGCCAGTAGTATGGTGGGCGGGACAGGGCTTCCCAATCAGCCCCAGCATTTT. Amino acid sequence: CASSMVGGTGLPNQPQHF.

About this clonotype: This may arise from a read error, as a much more abundant clone is one base away. No conserved phenylalanine or tryptophan is present at the end of the CDR3, so a read error is the likely explanation. The chain combines TRBV29-1 with TRBJ1-5; the D gene is possibly TRBD1 (6 bases). Germline CDR1 is SQVTM and CDR2 is ANQGSEA. CDR3 length equals 12 residues. Trimming removed 4 bases from V and 4 bases from J, with 8 bases in between. CDR3 in DNA: TGCAGCGTTGGAGGGGGAAATCAGCCCCAGCATCTT. It is translated as CSVGGGNQPQHL.

This clonotype came up a few times. The V call is TRBV30, the J call TRBJ1-2, with TRBD1 matching 7 bases. V was clipped by 3 bases and J by 4 bases; unmatched bases: 11. Per germline, CDR1 GTSNPN and CDR2 SVGIG (reference sequence). This CDR3 comprises 15 residues. The CDR3 coding sequence is TGTGCCTGGAGGGCCCCCGACAGGGTTAGCTATGGCTACACCTTC. Translated: CAWRAPDRVSYGYTF.

The sample holds one count of this clonotype. A much larger clone is a single base away; this may be a read error. The rearrangement uses TRBV11-1 and TRBJ2-7; 7 bases align to TRBD2. The CDR3 extends over 14 amino acids. The V gene's germline CDR1 is SGHAT and CDR2 FQDESV (reference sequence). With 5 bases clipped from V and 0 bases from J, the junction kept 4 bases outside the gene matches. Written as DNA, the CDR3 is TGTGCCAGCAGCCGGCGGGAGTACTCCTACGAGCAGTACTTC. Its protein product is CASSRREYSYEQYF.

This clonotype was picked up many times. V and J are TRBV29-1 and TRBJ1-3; TRBD1 agrees at 8 bases. This CDR3 has 16 amino acids. The junction had 11 bases not matched to a gene; V was cut back by 6 bases and J by 1 base. Germline CDR1 SQVTM, CDR2 ANQGSEA. The CDR3 DNA reads as TGCAGCGTCCGAGAGTGGGACAGGCGATCTGGAAACACCATATATTTT. Translated, it gives CSVREWDRRSGNTIYF.

This clonotype turned up a few times. V gene TRBV4-1 combines with J gene TRBJ1-5; D might be TRBD1 (6 bases). The CDR3 spans 16 residues. Germline V gene lookup returns CDR1 MGHRA and CDR2 YSYEKL. V dropped 2 bases and J dropped 0 bases, with 11 bases sitting between them. The DNA of the CDR3 is TGCGCCAGCAGCCAAACCCAGACAGGTAGCAATCAGCCCCAGCATTTT. Translating it yields CASSQTQTGSNQPQHF.

This clonotype was observed at least ten times. The chain uses TRBV11-2 and TRBJ2-7, with D hard to call. Germline CDR1 is SGHAT and CDR2 is FQNNGV. Trimming removed 3 bases at V and 0 bases at J, with 3 bases between. The CDR3 runs 12 residues. CDR3 sequence: CASSFPSYEQYF. CDR3 bases: TGTGCCAGCAGCTTTCCCTCCTACGAGCAGTACTTC. Looking up the rest from reference TRBV11-2 and TRBJ2-7 gives the full variable domain: EAGVAQSPRYKIIEKRQSVAFWCNPISGHATLYWYQQILGQGPKLLIQFQNNGVVDDSQLPKDRFSAERLKGVDSTLKIQPAKLEDSAVYLCASSFPSYEQYFGPGTRLTVT.

The rearrangement joins TRBV3-1 to TRBJ2-5; 10 bases are a match to TRBD2. The J call may be faulty, since TRBJ2-1 better matches the DNA end. CDR1 and CDR2 (germline): LGHDT, YNNKEL (reference sequence). CDR3 length: 17 amino acids. CDR3 sequence (DNA): TGTGCCAGCAGCCAAGATCAACTAGCGGGACTTGGGCATGAGCAGTTCTTC. It encodes CASSQDQLAGLGHEQFF.